Each of the 25 T cell receptor beta chains below was sequenced from the same sample in a study of tumor-infiltrating lymphocytes in primary liver carcinoma. RNA was extracted from whole blood without cell sorting, alongside germline DNA. A constant-region primer primed TCR beta cDNA synthesis from 400 to 600 ng of total RNA. Sequencing libraries for TCR beta derived from three nested multiplex PCR rounds that used slightly modified ARM-PCR. With TRBV1-TRBV30 forward primers and a C-beta reverse primer, the first two PCR rounds were run for about 10 cycles each. TCRdb re-called the multiplex PCR reads with MiXCR, one entry per CDR3 protein. The table shows about 320,000 distinct CDR3 sequences, with 65% occurring only once. What was sequenced was peripheral blood. The receptor set was obtained from a man aged 35-49 years with primary liver carcinoma and hepatitis B virus infection.

V gene TRBV11-1 combines with J gene TRBJ1-3; D gene uncertain. V lost 8 bases and J 0 bases, leaving 11 bases between the germline ends. Per germline, CDR1 SGHAT and CDR2 FQDESV (reference sequence). This CDR3 has 14 residues. The CDR3: CASPDWSSGNTIYF. The CDR3 coding sequence is TGTGCCAGCCCGGACTGGAGCTCTGGAAACACCATATATTTT. Full variable domain (missing parts from reference TRBV11-1 and TRBJ1-3): EAEVAQSPRYKITEKSQAVAFWCDPISGHATLYWYRQILGQGPELLVQFQDESVVDDSQLPKDRFSAERLKGVDSTLKIQPAELGDSAMYLCASPDWSSGNTIYFGEGSWLTVV.

This clonotype was recorded many times. This chain connects TRBV25-1 to TRBJ1-1; 7 bases fit TRBD1. Germline V gene data show CDR1 as MGHDK and CDR2 as SYGVNS. The CDR3 loop spans 13 amino acids. J gave up 11 bases and V 4 bases, and 10 bases lay outside the gene matches. The CDR3 DNA sequence: TGTGCCAGCAGTGCGACCGGGACAGCGGTCGCTTTCTTT. Translation gives CASSATGTAVAFF.

Note on this clonotype: Sequence at one end of the junction differs from germline and may be a read error. The J gene is TRBJ2-7, the V gene TRBV12-3 or TRBV12-4; 12 bases align to TRBD2. The CDR3 has 18 residues. The CDR3 loop reads CTSTKTGLAGLRSYEQYF. The CDR3 coding sequence is TGTACCAGCACCAAAACGGGACTAGCGGGCCTCCGATCCTACGAGCAGTACTTC.

The gene calls are TRBV10-3 and TRBJ1-4, with TRBD1 matching over 7 bases. Germline trimming cut 4 bases from V and 8 bases from J; bases unmatched to any gene: 13. The germline V gene encodes CDR1 ENHRY and CDR2 SYGVKD. This CDR3 is 16 amino acids long. The CDR3 DNA reads as TGTGCCATCAGTGGAAACAGGGGCGGAGGCGTGGAAAAACTGTTTTTT. Translating it yields CAISGNRGGGVEKLFF.

This rearrangement joins TRBV11-2 to TRBJ2-5; 10 bases fit TRBD2. Germline CDR1 reads SGHAT; CDR2 reads FQNNGV. The J segment lost 7 bases and the V segment lost 9 bases, leaving 11 bases of the junction unmatched. The CDR3 has 14 amino acids. The CDR3 reads CASSTLAGGGTQYF. CDR3 coding DNA: TGTGCCAGTAGCACCTTAGCGGGAGGAGGGACCCAGTACTTC.

As to this clonotype: A read error is likely, as this CDR3 ends without the conserved phenylalanine or tryptophan. The chain employs TRBV10-2 and TRBJ2-7; 10 bases map to TRBD2. The CDR3 runs to 14 residues. The V gene end was trimmed by 3 bases and the J gene end by 3 bases; junction bases not matched to a gene: 2. Germline values: CDR1 WSHSY, CDR2 SAAADI. In nucleotides, the CDR3 is TGCGCCAGCAGTGAAAAGCGGGAGGGCTACGAGCAGTACCTC. This gives the protein CASSEKREGYEQYL.

A word on this clonotype: This may be a read error, as it is one base from a much larger clone. The rearrangement links TRBV6-6 to TRBJ2-5; no clear D. V was cut by 8 bases and J by 5 bases, with 12 bases left in between. From germline, CDR1 is MNHNY and CDR2 SVGAGI (reference sequence). The CDR3 contains 12 residues. The CDR3 here is CASGPVAETQYF. Here the CDR3 DNA reads TGTGCCAGCGGCCCTGTCGCGGAGACCCAGTACTTC.

This chain links TRBV6-5 with TRBJ2-2; D may be TRBD2 (7 bases). Germline V CDR1 and CDR2: MNHEY, SVGAGI. The CDR3 spans 15 residues. Trimming took 6 bases from V and 4 from J, leaving 15 bases between them. The CDR3: CASSRRGAITGELFF. CDR3 DNA sequence: TGTGCCAGCAGCAGACGGGGGGCGATCACCGGGGAGCTGTTTTTT.

There are many counts of this clonotype. The V gene is TRBV12-3 or TRBV12-4, the J gene TRBJ2-1, with D possibly being TRBD1 or TRBD2 (5 bases each). CDR3 length equals 14 residues. Trimming pared 6 bases from V and 0 bases from J, leaving 9 bases between. The CDR3 sequence is CASRPGASYNEQFF. CDR3 DNA: TGTGCCAGCAGACCCGGGGCCTCCTACAATGAGCAGTTCTTC.

The rearrangement uses TRBV29-1 and TRBJ2-3; either TRBD1 or TRBD2 may supply D (5 bases each). This CDR3 is built from 14 residues. The germline gives CDR1 SQVTM, CDR2 ANQGSEA. CDR3 loop: CRVGRGEFTDTQYF. In DNA, the CDR3 is TGCAGGGTGGGACGAGGGGAGTTCACAGATACGCAGTATTTT.

This clonotype was counted once. Relative to the germline gene, one junction end is altered; a read error may explain this. V is TRBV11-2 and J is TRBJ2-2; D call uncertain. The CDR3 has 13 residues. The germline CDR1 and CDR2 sequences are SGHAT and FQNNGV. The CDR3: CASNLWRTEELFF. The CDR3 DNA reads TGTGCCAGCAACTTATGGAGAACCGAGGAGCTGTTTTTT.

Only one count was recorded for this clonotype. Being one base from a much bigger clone, this may be a read error. The genes are TRBV12-3 or TRBV12-4 and TRBJ2-6; D remains ambiguous. V was shortened by 8 bases and J by 5 bases, with 13 bases between the two germline ends. CDR3 size: 14 residues. CDR3 amino acids: CASGLETRANVLTF. The CDR3 DNA sequence: TGTGCCAGCGGCTTAGAAACTAGGGCCAACGTCCTGACTTTC.

With respect to this clonotype: This sequence may be a read error, since a much larger clone differs from it by one base. V gene TRBV12-3 or TRBV12-4 combines with J gene TRBJ1-1; TRBD1 matches 8 bases. There are 15 residues in the CDR3. CDR3 bases: TGTGCCAGCAGCGGACGACAGGGGTTGAACACTGAAGCTTTATTT. Its protein is CASSGRQGLNTEALF.

In the case of this clonotype: A single base separates this from a much larger clone, so it may be a read error. This is likely a read error, given that the CDR3 carries no conserved phenylalanine or tryptophan at its end. The J gene is TRBJ2-2, the V gene TRBV29-1; either TRBD1 or TRBD2 may supply D (5 bases each). CDR1 and CDR2 from the germline V gene are SQVTM and ANQGSEA. The V gene lost 4 bases and the J gene lost 7 bases, with 13 bases spanning the gap. This CDR3 region has 13 residues. CDR3 nucleotides: TGCAGCGTTGGCCTCGGGGCTAACGGGGAGCTGTTTTTA. Translating gives CSVGLGANGELFL.

Worth noting for this clonotype: A much larger clone is a single base away; this may be a read error. The rearrangement links TRBV14 to TRBJ2-3, with D tentatively TRBD2 (5 bases). Germline V CDR1 and CDR2: SGHDN, FVKESK. V lost 1 base, J lost 2 bases, and 19 bases lay in between. The CDR3 has 18 residues. CDR3 in amino acids: CASSQGAKPHSVTDTQYF. DNA of the CDR3: TGTGCCAGCAGCCAAGGCGCGAAACCTCATAGCGTCACAGATACGCAGTATTTT.

Notes on this clonotype: This may be a read error: a much more frequent sequence differs by one nucleotide. This chain joins TRBV6-5 and TRBJ2-7; perhaps TRBD2 as D (6 bases). The CDR3 is made up of 14 amino acids. Germline CDR1 and CDR2: MNHEY and SVGAGI. CDR3 sequence (DNA): TGTACCAGCACCCCCGGGACGGGGGTCTACGAGCAGTACTTC. It is translated as CTSTPGTGVYEQYF.

This clonotype was counted a few times. The chain carries TRBV30 and TRBJ1-2; TRBD1 might be the D (6 bases). V was clipped by 7 bases and J by 8 bases, with 17 bases between them. CDR3 length equals 12 residues. Germline lookup yields CDR1 GTSNPN and CDR2 SVGIG (reference sequence). The CDR3 protein is CAFPEQGRGYTF. The CDR3 coding sequence is TGTGCCTTCCCCGAACAGGGTAGAGGCTACACCTTC.

This clonotype was found many times. The chain joins TRBV6-2 or TRBV6-3 to TRBJ2-1; D is possibly TRBD2 (6 bases). Germline loops: CDR1 MNHEY, CDR2 SVGEGT. Trimming stripped 4 bases from V and 6 bases from J, with 19 bases between. This CDR3 has 16 amino acids. CDR3: CASSSLDYRRVNEQFF. Written as DNA, the CDR3 is TGTGCCAGCAGTTCCCTCGATTATCGGAGGGTCAATGAGCAGTTCTTC.

The chain employs TRBV24-1 and TRBJ1-5; 8 bases fit TRBD1. V trimming: 5 bases; J trimming: 1 base; junction bases outside the gene matches: 0. Germline V gene lookup returns CDR1 KGHDR and CDR2 SFDVKD. This CDR3 has 14 amino acids. The CDR3 DNA follows: TGTGCCACCAGTGCAGGGGGCAGCAATCAGCCCCAGCATTTT. Translated, it gives CATSAGGSNQPQHF.

About this clonotype itself: A much larger clonotype is one base distant, so this may be a read error. V and J are TRBV29-1 and TRBJ2-3; perhaps TRBD1 as D (6 bases). The length of the CDR3 is 16 residues. CDR1 SQVTM and CDR2 ANQGSEA come from the germline V gene. V lost 7 bases, J lost 5 bases, and 25 bases lay in between. The CDR3 is CSDPSRTETIGDTQYF. In nucleotides, the CDR3 is TGCAGCGACCCAAGTAGGACAGAGACAATCGGAGATACGCAGTATTTT.

In the case of this clonotype: A much larger clone is a single base away; this may be a read error. The rearrangement uses TRBV6-9 and TRBJ2-7; D remains unclear. Germline assignment: CDR1 MNHGY and CDR2 SVAAGI. This CDR3 comprises 16 residues. The ends were cut back, 2 bases at V and 0 bases at J, with 14 bases in the middle. The CDR3 sequence is CASSYDASVGSYEQYF. As DNA, the CDR3 is TGTGCCAGCAGTTATGATGCCAGCGTGGGCTCCTACGAGCAGTACTTC.

This clonotype was seen ten or more times. The CDR3 DNA reads TGTGCCTGGAGGGTAGCGGGCCAGAACACCGGGGAGCTGTTTTTT. Encoded protein: CAWRVAGQNTGELFF. The chain joins TRBV30 to TRBJ2-2; 7 bases align to TRBD2. The V segment lost 3 bases and the J segment 1 base; nucleotides outside the gene matches: 5. There are 15 residues in the CDR3. Germline lookup yields CDR1 GTSNPN and CDR2 SVGIG (reference sequence).

On this clonotype itself: A much bigger clone sits one base away, suggesting this may be a read error. V gene TRBV6-2 or TRBV6-3 combines with J gene TRBJ2-1; 7 nucleotides agree with TRBD1. Germline CDR1 MNHEY, CDR2 SVGEGT. The CDR3 sequence is 14 residues long. CDR3 sequence reads: CASSYGTVGNEQLF. Here the CDR3 DNA reads TGTGCCAGCAGTTACGGGACAGTGGGGAATGAGCAGCTCTTC.

A remark on this clonotype: It may be a read error: a sequence one base away is much more abundant. Here the CDR3 omits its conserved ending phenylalanine or tryptophan, so a read error is the likely source. The gene calls are TRBV6-6 and TRBJ1-1; perhaps TRBD1 as D (5 bases). Trimming pared 5 bases from V and 2 bases from J, leaving 12 bases between. Germline loops: CDR1 MNHNY, CDR2 SVGAGI (reference sequence). This CDR3 comprises 14 residues. CDR3 sequence (DNA): TGTGCCAGCAGTGGGACGACGGTAAACACTGAAGCTTTCCTT. It specifies CASSGTTVNTEAFL.

As to this clonotype: One junction end does not reproduce the germline sequence, and a read error may be involved. CDR3 in DNA: TGTGTCAGCAGCTTCGGATTAGCGGGAGTTCCCGTCTACGAGCAGTACTTC. This codes for CVSSFGLAGVPVYEQYF. V gene TRBV11-2 combines with J gene TRBJ2-7, with TRBD2 matching 9 bases. Germline assignment: CDR1 SGHAT and CDR2 FQNNGV. This CDR3 is built from 17 residues.